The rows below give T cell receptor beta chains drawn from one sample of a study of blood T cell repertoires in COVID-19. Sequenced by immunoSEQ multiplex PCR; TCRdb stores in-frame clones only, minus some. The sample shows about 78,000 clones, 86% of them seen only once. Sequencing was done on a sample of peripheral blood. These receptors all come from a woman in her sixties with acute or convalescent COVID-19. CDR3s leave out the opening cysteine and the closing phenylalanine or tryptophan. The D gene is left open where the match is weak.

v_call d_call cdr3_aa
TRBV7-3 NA ASSFAGADTQY
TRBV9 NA ASSAQGKGDSPLH
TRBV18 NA ASSPARSGNTIY
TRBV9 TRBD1 ASSGSGRTGTYNEQF
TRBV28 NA ASRRSVNSYEQY
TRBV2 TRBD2 ASSVGGGADTQY
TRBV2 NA ASSDPGVGEKLF
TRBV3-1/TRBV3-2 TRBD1 ASTLQGARGYT
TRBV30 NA AWTLSSVSYEQY
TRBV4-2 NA ASSHMGAYEQY
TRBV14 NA ASSYRQVATGELF
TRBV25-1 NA ASSDRKGSPVDSYEQY
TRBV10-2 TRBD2 ASSEQRETYNEQF
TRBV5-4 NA ASSLLSGEAF
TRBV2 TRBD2 ASRDGLAGGREQF
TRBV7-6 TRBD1 ASSLAYRGLYEQY
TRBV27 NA ASSLSGVLYNEQF
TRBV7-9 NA ASSRNTEAF
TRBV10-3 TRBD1 AIRDRDRGHYGYT
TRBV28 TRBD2 ASTSGGAKNIQY
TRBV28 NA ASVMSQAGYGYT
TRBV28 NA ASSPGETYEQY
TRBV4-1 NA ASSQEGASTGYGNTIY
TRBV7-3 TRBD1 ASSPGQGRHEQY
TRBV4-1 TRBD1 ASSQVGRGPSGNTIY
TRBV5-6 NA ASSLDRIGETQY
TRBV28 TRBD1 ASSSGQERETQY
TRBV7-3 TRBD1 ASSIAGQGGNIQY
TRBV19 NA ASTRIRGAATNEKLF
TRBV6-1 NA ASSETGTPSETQY
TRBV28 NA ASSSTAYGYT
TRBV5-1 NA ASKQGYEQY
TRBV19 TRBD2 ASKLAGDIDTQY
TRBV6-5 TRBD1 ASSLDRELGYT
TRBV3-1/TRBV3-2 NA ASSQGRLVPGNTGELF
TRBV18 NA ASSPQTVRGLGTEAF
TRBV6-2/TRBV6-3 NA ASSYSKAYEQY
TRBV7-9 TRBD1 ASSLGGADQPQH